Below are 28 T cell receptor beta chains sequenced from a single sample in a study of Ad26.COV2.S vaccination and SARS-CoV-2 variants. Using immunoSEQ multiplex PCR, the repertoire was profiled, and TCRdb retains in-frame clones only, with some absent. The table includes around 320,000 clones, roughly 84% detected once. As to treatment: approximately 18 received Ad26.COV2.S at low or high dose, single or two shots; 5 received placebo; per-sample allocation not given. All samples were drawn on day 63, counting from the first vaccine or placebo injection. The sample was peripheral blood, taken in a trial of Ad26.COV2.S vaccine versus placebo. The receptor source for this set is a person between 18 and 60 years old who received the Ad26.COV2.S COVID-19 vaccine or a placebo.

The chain carries TRBV7-6 and TRBJ1-6, with 7 positions matching TRBD1. Trimming at V came to 5 bases and at J to 8 bases, leaving 15 bases not matched to a gene. Germline CDR1 and CDR2: SGHVS and FNYEAQ. This CDR3 is 17 amino acids long. The CDR3 loop is CASSPSQIAGGYSPLHF. The CDR3 region has the DNA TGTGCCAGCAGCCCAAGCCAAATAGCAGGGGGTTATTCACCCCTCCACTTT.

Here the CDR3 DNA reads TGTGCCAGCAGCGTAGCGGGGCCGGGGGGTACCGGGGAGCTGTTTTTT. Translated, it gives CASSVAGPGGTGELFF. V is TRBV9 and J is TRBJ2-2; 7 nucleotides align to TRBD2. This CDR3 is 16 amino acids long. In germline, CDR1 is SGDLS, CDR2 YYNGEE. V lost 0 bases, J lost 5 bases, and 7 bases stayed unmatched.

The V gene is TRBV6-5, the J gene TRBJ1-1; D perhaps matches TRBD1 (5 bases). V lost 5 bases, J lost 1 base, and 8 bases lay in between. The CDR3 consists of 13 residues. Germline V gene lookup returns CDR1 MNHEY and CDR2 SVGAGI. The CDR3 sequence is CASSNGGNTEAFF. For the CDR3, the DNA is TGTGCCAGCAGTAACGGGGGGAACACTGAAGCTTTCTTT.

This chain joins TRBV3-1 (or the pseudogene TRBV3-2) and TRBJ1-4; the D gene is possibly TRBD1 (5 bases). The length of the CDR3 is 13 residues. V was clipped by 3 bases and J by 8 bases, with 10 bases between them. Looked up from germline, CDR1 is LGHDT and CDR2 is YNNKEL (reference sequence). CDR3 nucleotide sequence: TGTGCCAGCAGCCAGGTTGGGGGAGAAAAACTGTTTTTT. This sequence encodes CASSQVGGEKLFF.

The CDR3 here is CASSQGQGIRNTIYF. CDR3 sequence (DNA): TGTGCCAGCAGCCAAGGACAGGGTATACGAAACACCATATATTTT. The chain is built from TRBV7-2 and TRBJ1-3, with 8 nucleotides matching TRBD1. Germline trimming cut 5 bases from V and 5 bases from J; bases unmatched to any gene: 8. This CDR3 has 15 amino acids. Germline V CDR1 and CDR2: SGHTA, FQGNSA.

The chain uses TRBV7-9 and TRBJ1-2, with TRBD1 matching 8 bases. This CDR3 has 14 residues. V trimming: 1 base; J trimming: 7 bases; junction bases outside the gene matches: 5. In germline, CDR1 is SEHNR, CDR2 FQNEAQ (reference sequence). This CDR3 reads CASSLVTGGLGYTF. The CDR3 DNA is TGTGCCAGCAGCTTAGTTACAGGGGGGCTTGGCTACACCTTC.

In this sample, this clone turned up many times. This rearrangement joins TRBV30 to TRBJ1-6; D is undetermined. The CDR3 contains 13 residues. Germline assignment: CDR1 GTSNPN and CDR2 SVGIG (reference sequence). V shed 3 bases and J shed 9 bases, with 12 bases lying between them. Written as DNA, the CDR3 is TGTGCCTGGAGACTGCCTCCGGGTTCACCCCTCCACTTT. This codes for CAWRLPPGSPLHF.

The chain has TRBV7-2 and TRBJ1-5, with D uncertain. Trimming removed 4 bases at V and 4 bases at J, with 8 bases between. The CDR3 runs 13 residues. The V gene's germline CDR1 is SGHTA and CDR2 FQGNSA. The CDR3 DNA reads as TGTGCCAGCAGCTCAGACCAAAATCAGCCCCAGCATTTT. Its translation: CASSSDQNQPQHF.

The chain recombines TRBV30 with TRBJ1-6; TRBD1 might be the D (5 bases). Trimming pared 5 bases from V and 7 bases from J, leaving 9 bases between. Germline loops: CDR1 GTSNPN, CDR2 SVGIG (reference sequence). This CDR3 comprises 12 residues. The CDR3 DNA sequence: TGTGCCTGGGGACGGGGGAATTCACCCCTCCACTTT. This encodes CAWGRGNSPLHF.

The chain combines TRBV7-2 with TRBJ2-1, with unresolved D. The germline CDR1 and CDR2 sequences are SGHTA and FQGNSA. V was pared by 5 bases and J by 3 bases, with 8 bases between. The CDR3 extends over 13 amino acids. In nucleotides, the CDR3 is TGTGCCAGCAGCCCCGGAGTCTACAATGAGCAGTTCTTC. It specifies CASSPGVYNEQFF.

The gene calls are TRBV6-6 and TRBJ1-2; D is unresolved. The length of the CDR3 is 13 residues. V was clipped by 2 bases and J by 2 bases, with 6 bases between them. Per germline, CDR1 MNHNY and CDR2 SVGAGI (reference sequence). The CDR3 bases are TGTGCCAGCAGTTACCAGCTAAACTATGGCTACACCTTC. Translated, it gives CASSYQLNYGYTF.

The chain joins TRBV19 to TRBJ2-7, with 7 bases fitting TRBD2. V was clipped by 6 bases and J by 1 base; unmatched bases: 3. The CDR3 length is 13 residues. Germline values: CDR1 LNHDA, CDR2 SQIVND (reference sequence). CDR3 residues: CASSIGGSYEQYF. In DNA, the CDR3 is TGTGCCAGTAGCATCGGGGGGTCCTACGAGCAGTACTTC.

The V call is TRBV2, the J call TRBJ1-4, with no clear D. Germline V lookup: CDR1 SNHLY, CDR2 FYNNEI. This CDR3 is built from 11 residues. Trimming cost V 6 bases and J 8 bases, with 7 bases left between them. CDR3 in amino acids: CASRRMEKLFF. The CDR3 nucleotides are TGTGCCAGCAGACGGATGGAAAAACTGTTTTTT.

This chain joins TRBV6-5 and TRBJ2-1, with D possibly TRBD2 on 6 matching bases. Trimming left V 7 bases short and J 10 bases short, with 14 bases between. The CDR3 consists of 12 residues. Germline V gene data show CDR1 as MNHEY and CDR2 as SVGAGI. CDR3 DNA sequence: TGTGCCAGCATCGCCGGGAGCCAAGAGCAGTTCTTC. Translation: CASIAGSQEQFF.

V and J are TRBV14 and TRBJ1-1, with TRBD1 matching 7 bases. CDR3 length equals 16 residues. Losses at the gene ends were 5 bases for V and 0 bases for J; bases not matched to a gene: 9. Germline CDR1 SGHDN, CDR2 FVKESK. CDR3 sequence reads: CASSSMTGRVNTEAFF. As DNA, the CDR3 is TGTGCCAGCAGCTCTATGACAGGGAGGGTGAACACTGAAGCTTTCTTT.

V usage is TRBV5-1 and J usage is TRBJ2-3; D not certain. Between the trimmed V and J ends, which lost 0 bases and 3 bases, there was a span of 8 bases. This CDR3 is built from 14 residues. Per germline, CDR1 SGHRS and CDR2 YFSETQ. CDR3 residues: CASSLAQSTDTQYF. Written as DNA, the CDR3 is TGCGCCAGCAGCTTGGCCCAATCGACAGATACGCAGTATTTT.

The chain links TRBV18 to TRBJ2-5, with 8 bases that match TRBD1. This CDR3 comprises 15 residues. CDR1 KGHSH and CDR2 LQKENI come from the germline V gene. Trimming at V came to 3 bases and at J to 1 base, leaving 4 bases not matched to a gene. In nucleotides, the CDR3 is TGTGCCAGCTCACCCTTGGGACAGGTCCAAGAGACCCAGTACTTC. Its protein product is CASSPLGQVQETQYF.

This sequence joins TRBV5-1 and TRBJ2-3, with D perhaps matching TRBD2 (5 bases). The V end was cut by 1 base, the J end by 3 bases, with 15 bases between. CDR3 length: 16 residues. Per the germline V gene, CDR1 is SGHRS and CDR2 is YFSETQ. The CDR3 nucleotides read TGCGCCAGCAGCTTGCCACGAGGAAGGAGGACAGATACGCAGTATTTT. This codes for CASSLPRGRRTDTQYF.

This chain links TRBV27 with TRBJ1-3; TRBD1 aligns across 8 bases. V lost 5 bases and J lost 3; bases outside the gene matches: 6. There are 15 residues in the CDR3. Germline V CDR1 and CDR2: MNHEY, SMNVEV (reference sequence). The CDR3, as DNA: TGTGCCAGCAGTAGACAGGGGTTTATTGGAAACACCATATATTTT. It translates to CASSRQGFIGNTIYF.

The chain links TRBV14 to TRBJ2-1; D unresolved. CDR1 and CDR2 (germline): SGHDN, FVKESK. CDR3 length: 15 residues. Trimming shortened V by 4 bases and J by 5 bases, and 15 bases separated the two germline ends. CDR3 sequence reads: CASSPVLYSNNEQFF. In DNA form, the CDR3 reads TGTGCCAGCAGCCCGGTGCTATACAGTAACAATGAGCAGTTCTTC.

The V call is TRBV29-1, the J call TRBJ2-3; 10 bases fit TRBD2. The V gene end was trimmed by 5 bases and the J gene end by 4 bases; junction bases not matched to a gene: 6. The germline gives CDR1 SQVTM, CDR2 ANQGSEA. The CDR3 runs to 14 residues. The CDR3 DNA sequence: TGCAGCGTTTTACTAGCGGGGACGGCAGATACGCAGTATTTT. As protein: CSVLLAGTADTQYF.

This sequence joins TRBV9 and TRBJ1-1; a weak D match, TRBD1 (6 bases). Germline V gene data show CDR1 as SGDLS and CDR2 as YYNGEE. Trimming pared 0 bases from V and 5 bases from J, leaving 14 bases between. The CDR3 runs 15 residues. CDR3 region: CASSVAGGGGTEAFF. In DNA form, the CDR3 reads TGTGCCAGCAGCGTAGCTGGGGGCGGGGGTACTGAAGCTTTCTTT.

This chain joins TRBV5-1 and TRBJ1-3, with D maybe TRBD1 (5 bases). Trimming removed 0 bases at V and 3 bases at J, with 10 bases between. The CDR3 contains 15 residues. Germline assignment: CDR1 SGHRS and CDR2 YFSETQ. The DNA of the CDR3 is TGCGCCAGCAGCTTGGGGCAGGGTATTGGAAACACCATATATTTT. Protein product: CASSLGQGIGNTIYF. The entire variable domain, with the rest obtained from reference TRBV5-1 and TRBJ1-3, is as follows: KAGVTQTPRYLIKTRGQQVTLSCSPISGHRSVSWYQQTPGQGLQFLFEYFSETQRNKGNFPGRFSGRQFSNSRSEMNVSTLELGDSALYLCASSLGQGIGNTIYFGEGSWLTVV.

This sequence joins TRBV11-2 and TRBJ2-1; D assignment may be TRBD1 or TRBD2 (5 bases each). The CDR3 runs 16 residues. In germline, CDR1 is SGHAT, CDR2 FQNNGV. V lost 3 bases and J 2 bases, leaving 14 bases between the germline ends. CDR3 loop: CASSLKRGYAYNEQFF. The CDR3 DNA reads as TGTGCCAGCAGCTTGAAGAGGGGCTATGCCTACAATGAGCAGTTCTTC.

This clone has a single count. This chain connects TRBV7-6 to TRBJ1-2; D gene unclear. The germline gives CDR1 SGHVS, CDR2 FNYEAQ. CDR3 length: 13 amino acids. V was cut by 0 bases and J by 5 bases, with 7 bases left in between. This CDR3 reads CASSLAAEYGYTF. CDR3 nucleotide sequence: TGTGCCAGCAGCTTAGCGGCAGAATATGGCTACACCTTC. The whole variable domain, remainder taken from reference TRBV7-6 and TRBJ1-2, is GAGVSQSPRYKVTKRGQDVALRCDPISGHVSLYWYRQALGQGPEFLTYFNYEAQQDKSGLPNDRFSAERPEGSISTLTIQRTEQRDSAMYRCASSLAAEYGYTFGSGTRLTVV.

This chain joins TRBV4-1 and TRBJ2-5; 7 nucleotides align to TRBD2. The CDR3 is made up of 16 amino acids. V shed 4 bases and J 3 bases; nucleotides not matched to a gene: 11. Germline CDR1 MGHRA, CDR2 YSYEKL. This CDR3 reads CASSPSSSGPEETQYF. The CDR3 DNA sequence: TGCGCCAGCAGCCCATCATCTAGCGGCCCGGAAGAGACCCAGTACTTC.

CDR3 bases: TGTGCCAGCAGTTCGAGCTGGGGTGATGCGTCCGAGCAGTACTTC. It yields the protein CASSSSWGDASEQYF. The V and J genes are TRBV27 and TRBJ2-7; the D is unclear. V dropped 4 bases and J dropped 6 bases, with 19 bases sitting between them. The CDR3 sequence is 15 residues long. CDR1 MNHEY and CDR2 SMNVEV come from the germline V gene (reference sequence).

The genes are TRBV30 and TRBJ2-7; no clear D gene. Germline values: CDR1 GTSNPN, CDR2 SVGIG (reference sequence). This CDR3 contains 12 residues. With 4 bases removed from V and 5 bases from J, the gap between germline ends came to 12 bases. Written as DNA, the CDR3 is TGTGCCTGGAATCCACGGCCCCACGAGCAGTACTTC. Encoded protein: CAWNPRPHEQYF.